This entry features one TCR beta chain sequence. Germline V gives CDR1 SGHDN, CDR2 FVKESK. The CDR3 is 14 amino acids. Germline trimming cut 4 bases from V and 1 base from J; bases unmatched to any gene: 2. This sample is drawn from a study of shared T cell receptors in the human thymus. Measured with immunoSEQ multiplex PCR; TCRdb has only the in-frame clones, and not every one. This sample has some 700,000 clones; 80% to 90% occur once, and the top ten carry 0.008% to 0.011%. These records were also assigned to another study, of human thymus T cells. That paper adds: Donors consisted of healthy Finnish infants (having corrective surgery for congenital heart defects). In thymic and blood repertoires alike, V and J usage looked biased.

This TCR was sampled from a girl under three years old with a congenital heart defect. The chain links TRBV14 to TRBJ2-5, with 8 nucleotides matching TRBD1. Sequencing used thymocytes. The CDR3 DNA reads as TGTGCCAGCAGCCCCGGACAGGGCCAAGAGACCCAGTACTTC. Its translation: CASSPGQGQETQYF. Complete variable domain (other parts from reference TRBV14 and TRBJ2-5): EAGVTQFPSHSVIEKGQTVTLRCDPISGHDNLYWYRRVMGKEIKFLLHFVKESKQDESGMPNNRFLAERTGGTYSTLKVQPAELEDSGVYFCASSPGQGQETQYFGPGTRLLVL.